Below are 3 T cell receptor beta chains sequenced from a single sample in a study of beta chain features in type 1 diabetes. The study reverse transcribed the entire isolated RNA, so it sequenced expressed TCRB transcripts. Repertoires were generated with immunoSEQ multiplex PCR, while TCRdb's copy carries only in-frame clones and drops some. The sample contains around 340,000 clones, around 20% of which appear only once. Specimen: naive CD4+ T cells from blood. The receptors here all came from a young woman in good health.

This clone has only a few counts. The J gene is TRBJ2-4, the V gene TRBV13; D possibly corresponds to TRBD2 (6 bases). The germline gives CDR1 PRHDT, CDR2 FYEKMQ (reference sequence). The length of the CDR3 is 16 residues. The V and J ends lost 3 bases and 6 bases respectively, with 18 bases between them. Here the CDR3 DNA reads TGTGCCAGCAGCTTCAATCTAAGGAGGGAAAGAAACATTCAGTACTTC. This sequence encodes CASSFNLRRERNIQYF.

This clone was seen a handful of times. The chain recombines TRBV7-2 with TRBJ2-7, with 11 bases matching TRBD2. V lost 5 bases to trimming and J lost 7 bases; unmatched junction nucleotides: 7. CDR1 is SGHTA, CDR2 FQGNSA, per germline. The CDR3 is 14 residues long. The CDR3 DNA sequence: TGTGCCAGCAGCCCACTAGCGGGGGTTGGGGAGCAGTACTTC. As protein: CASSPLAGVGEQYF. Supplemented by reference TRBV7-2 and TRBJ2-7, the full variable domain reads GAGVSQSPSNKVTEKGKDVELRCDPISGHTALYWYRQSLGQGLEFLIYFQGNSAPDKSGLPSDRFSAERTGGSVSTLTIQRTQQEDSAVYLCASSPLAGVGEQYFGPGTRLTVT.

This clone was seen a handful of times. This rearrangement joins TRBV10-3 to TRBJ2-7; TRBD1 aligns across 7 bases. J gave up 0 bases and V 6 bases, and 5 bases lay outside the gene matches. The CDR3 loop spans 14 amino acids. The germline V gene has CDR1 ENHRY and CDR2 SYGVKD. The CDR3 DNA sequence: TGTGCCATCAGGGGGACAGAGAGCTCCTACGAGCAGTACTTC. Residues: CAIRGTESSYEQYF.